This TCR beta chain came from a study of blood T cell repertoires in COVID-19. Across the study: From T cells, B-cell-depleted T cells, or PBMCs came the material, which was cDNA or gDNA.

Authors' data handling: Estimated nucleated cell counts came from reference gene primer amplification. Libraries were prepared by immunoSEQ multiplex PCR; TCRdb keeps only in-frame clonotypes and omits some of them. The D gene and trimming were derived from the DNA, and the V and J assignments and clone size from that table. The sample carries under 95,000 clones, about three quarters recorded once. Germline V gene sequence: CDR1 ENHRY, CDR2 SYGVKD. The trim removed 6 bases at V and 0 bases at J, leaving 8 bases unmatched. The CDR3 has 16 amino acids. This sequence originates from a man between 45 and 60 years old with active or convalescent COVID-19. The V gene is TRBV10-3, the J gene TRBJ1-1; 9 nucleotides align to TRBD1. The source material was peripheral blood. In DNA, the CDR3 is TGTGCCATCAGATCCGGGACAGGGACTTTGAACACTGAAGCTTTCTTT. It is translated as CAIRSGTGTLNTEAFF.